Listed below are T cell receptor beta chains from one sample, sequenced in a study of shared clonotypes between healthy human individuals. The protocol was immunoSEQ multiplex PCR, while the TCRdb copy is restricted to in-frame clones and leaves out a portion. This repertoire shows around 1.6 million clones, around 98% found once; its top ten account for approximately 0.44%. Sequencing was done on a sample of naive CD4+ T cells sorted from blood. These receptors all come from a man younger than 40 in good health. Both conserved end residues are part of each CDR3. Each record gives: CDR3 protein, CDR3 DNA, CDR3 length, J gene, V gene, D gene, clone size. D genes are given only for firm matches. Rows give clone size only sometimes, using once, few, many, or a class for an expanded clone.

cdr3_aa: CASQSLKPGQGIF; cdr3_nt: TGTGCCAGCCAATCTTTAAAACCGGGACAGGGGATCTTC; cdr3_length: 13; j_call: TRBJ2-1; v_call: TRBV28; d_call: TRBD1; clone_size: -
cdr3_aa: CASSRRVGYNEQFF; cdr3_nt: TGTGCCAGCAGCCGCAGGGTCGGCTACAATGAGCAGTTCTTC; cdr3_length: 14; j_call: TRBJ2-1; v_call: TRBV7-6; d_call: -; clone_size: -
cdr3_aa: CASSSGLAGVADTQYF; cdr3_nt: TGCGCCAGCAGCTCGGGACTAGCGGGAGTGGCAGATACGCAGTATTTT; cdr3_length: 16; j_call: TRBJ2-3; v_call: TRBV5-1; d_call: TRBD2; clone_size: -
cdr3_aa: CSVEGSYPYEQYF; cdr3_nt: TGCAGCGTTGAAGGAAGTTATCCCTACGAGCAGTACTTC; cdr3_length: 13; j_call: TRBJ2-7; v_call: TRBV29-1; d_call: -; clone_size: -
cdr3_aa: CASSLLGIQPQHF; cdr3_nt: TGTGCCAGCAGTTTGCTTGGGATTCAGCCCCAGCATTTT; cdr3_length: 13; j_call: TRBJ1-5; v_call: TRBV28; d_call: -; clone_size: -
cdr3_aa: CAMGPNGNQPQHF; cdr3_nt: TGTGCCATGGGACCGAACGGCAATCAGCCCCAGCATTTT; cdr3_length: 13; j_call: TRBJ1-5; v_call: TRBV10-3; d_call: -; clone_size: -
cdr3_aa: CASSLLGTSGRALIGELFF; cdr3_nt: TGTGCCAGCAGTCTCCTCGGGACTAGCGGGAGGGCGTTGATAGGGGAGCTGTTTTTT; cdr3_length: 19; j_call: TRBJ2-2; v_call: TRBV27; d_call: TRBD2; clone_size: once
cdr3_aa: CASSIDPGLRNTIYF; cdr3_nt: TGTGCCAGTAGTATCGACCCGGGACTTCGGAACACCATATATTTT; cdr3_length: 15; j_call: TRBJ1-3; v_call: TRBV19; d_call: -; clone_size: -
cdr3_aa: CASSLGLSGGNQPQHF; cdr3_nt: TGTGCCAGCAGCTTAGGTCTTAGTGGGGGCAATCAGCCCCAGCATTTT; cdr3_length: 16; j_call: TRBJ1-5; v_call: TRBV7-8; d_call: -; clone_size: -
cdr3_aa: CAWKRDYLSSYNEQFF; cdr3_nt: TGTGCCTGGAAAAGGGACTACCTAAGCTCCTACAATGAGCAGTTCTTC; cdr3_length: 16; j_call: TRBJ2-1; v_call: TRBV30; d_call: TRBD2; clone_size: -
cdr3_aa: CASTPPGTADYGYTF; cdr3_nt: TGTGCCAGCACCCCCCCTGGGACAGCTGACTATGGCTACACCTTC; cdr3_length: 15; j_call: TRBJ1-2; v_call: TRBV9; d_call: TRBD1; clone_size: -
cdr3_aa: CASSGETSGRLYTQYF; cdr3_nt: TGTGCCAGTAGTGGCGAGACTAGCGGGAGGCTCTATACGCAGTATTTT; cdr3_length: 16; j_call: TRBJ2-3; v_call: TRBV19; d_call: TRBD2; clone_size: once
cdr3_aa: CASSLLVSGVEQYF; cdr3_nt: TGCGCCAGCAGCTTATTAGTTAGCGGGGTCGAGCAGTACTTC; cdr3_length: 14; j_call: TRBJ2-7; v_call: TRBV5-1; d_call: TRBD2; clone_size: -
cdr3_aa: CASKGQGEQYF; cdr3_nt: TGTGCCAGCAAAGGACAGGGAGAGCAGTACTTC; cdr3_length: 11; j_call: TRBJ2-7; v_call: TRBV6-5; d_call: TRBD1; clone_size: -
cdr3_aa: CASSLVQGPYNEQFF; cdr3_nt: TGCGCCAGCAGCTTGGTACAGGGACCCTACAATGAGCAGTTCTTC; cdr3_length: 15; j_call: TRBJ2-1; v_call: TRBV5-1; d_call: -; clone_size: -
cdr3_aa: CSVEKGSGTYEQYF; cdr3_nt: TGCAGCGTTGAAAAGGGGTCCGGGACCTACGAGCAGTACTTC; cdr3_length: 14; j_call: TRBJ2-7; v_call: TRBV29-1; d_call: -; clone_size: -
cdr3_aa: CASSLERGLGSTEAFF; cdr3_nt: TGTGCCAGCAGCTTGGAGCGGGGGCTCGGGAGCACTGAAGCTTTCTTT; cdr3_length: 16; j_call: TRBJ1-1; v_call: TRBV5-4; d_call: -; clone_size: -
cdr3_aa: CASSPSGRGGYTF; cdr3_nt: TGTGCCAGCAGCCCTAGCGGTCGGGGTGGCTACACCTTC; cdr3_length: 13; j_call: TRBJ1-2; v_call: TRBV28; d_call: -; clone_size: -
cdr3_aa: CASSVDAISGNTIYF; cdr3_nt: TGTGCCAGCAGCGTAGATGCCATCTCTGGAAACACCATATATTTT; cdr3_length: 15; j_call: TRBJ1-3; v_call: TRBV9; d_call: -; clone_size: -
cdr3_aa: CASSPLPLQETQYF; cdr3_nt: TGTGCCAGCTCACCATTGCCACTCCAAGAGACCCAGTACTTC; cdr3_length: 14; j_call: TRBJ2-5; v_call: TRBV18; d_call: -; clone_size: -
cdr3_aa: CASSYSVVANYGYTF; cdr3_nt: TGTGCCAGCAGTTACAGCGTTGTCGCTAACTATGGCTACACCTTC; cdr3_length: 15; j_call: TRBJ1-2; v_call: TRBV6-5; d_call: -; clone_size: -
cdr3_aa: CASSLVTSGSYEQFF; cdr3_nt: TGTGCCAGCAGCTTAGTGACTAGCGGGAGCTATGAGCAGTTCTTC; cdr3_length: 15; j_call: TRBJ2-1; v_call: TRBV7-2; d_call: TRBD2; clone_size: -
cdr3_aa: CATRGTSVRSYNEQFF; cdr3_nt: TGTGCCACCAGGGGGACTAGCGTTCGCTCCTACAATGAGCAGTTCTTC; cdr3_length: 16; j_call: TRBJ2-1; v_call: TRBV27; d_call: TRBD2; clone_size: -
cdr3_aa: CASSPIDETQYF; cdr3_nt: TGTGCCAGCTCACCGATTGACGAGACCCAGTACTTC; cdr3_length: 12; j_call: TRBJ2-5; v_call: TRBV18; d_call: -; clone_size: -
cdr3_aa: CAGRTSPSTDTQYF; cdr3_nt: TGTGCCGGGAGGACTAGCCCGAGCACAGATACGCAGTATTTT; cdr3_length: 14; j_call: TRBJ2-3; v_call: TRBV2; d_call: TRBD2; clone_size: -
cdr3_aa: CASSDYRRDGYTF; cdr3_nt: TGTGCCAGCAGTGACTACAGGCGGGATGGCTACACCTTC; cdr3_length: 13; j_call: TRBJ1-2; v_call: TRBV9; d_call: -; clone_size: -
cdr3_aa: CASSESYNEQFF; cdr3_nt: TGCGCCAGCAGTGAGAGCTACAATGAGCAGTTCTTC; cdr3_length: 12; j_call: TRBJ2-1; v_call: TRBV10-2; d_call: -; clone_size: -
cdr3_aa: CASSFPLDRDLYEQYF; cdr3_nt: TGTGCCAGCAGTTTCCCCCTCGACAGGGATCTCTACGAGCAGTACTTC; cdr3_length: 16; j_call: TRBJ2-7; v_call: TRBV28; d_call: TRBD1; clone_size: -
cdr3_aa: CASSLRIRAEETQYF; cdr3_nt: TGTGCCAGCAGCTTAAGGATTAGGGCAGAAGAGACCCAGTACTTC; cdr3_length: 15; j_call: TRBJ2-5; v_call: TRBV7-2; d_call: -; clone_size: -
cdr3_aa: CASSLRQGGEKLFF; cdr3_nt: TGTGCCAGCAGCTTACGACAGGGTGGAGAAAAACTGTTTTTT; cdr3_length: 14; j_call: TRBJ1-4; v_call: TRBV7-9; d_call: TRBD1; clone_size: -
cdr3_aa: CASRAGGSVDTQYF; cdr3_nt: TGCGCCAGCAGAGCTGGAGGGTCCGTAGATACGCAGTATTTT; cdr3_length: 14; j_call: TRBJ2-3; v_call: TRBV10-1; d_call: -; clone_size: -
cdr3_aa: CASSPRTSGRFLETQYF; cdr3_nt: TGCGCCAGCAGCCCCCGGACTAGCGGGAGGTTTCTCGAGACCCAGTACTTC; cdr3_length: 17; j_call: TRBJ2-5; v_call: TRBV5-1; d_call: TRBD2; clone_size: -
cdr3_aa: CASSSVSEQYF; cdr3_nt: TGTGCCAGCAGCTCCGTCTCCGAGCAGTACTTC; cdr3_length: 11; j_call: TRBJ2-7; v_call: TRBV25-1; d_call: -; clone_size: -
cdr3_aa: CASSLAGQSTDTQYF; cdr3_nt: TGCGCCAGCAGCTTGGCCGGCCAGTCCACAGATACGCAGTATTTT; cdr3_length: 15; j_call: TRBJ2-3; v_call: TRBV5-1; d_call: -; clone_size: -
cdr3_aa: CASSEAADRGAYEQYF; cdr3_nt: TGTGCCAGCAGTGAAGCTGCAGACAGGGGGGCCTACGAGCAGTACTTC; cdr3_length: 16; j_call: TRBJ2-7; v_call: TRBV6-1; d_call: TRBD1; clone_size: -
cdr3_aa: CASSIVGSRSHEKLFF; cdr3_nt: TGTGCCAGTAGTATAGTCGGGAGCCGAAGCCATGAAAAACTGTTTTTT; cdr3_length: 16; j_call: TRBJ1-4; v_call: TRBV19; d_call: -; clone_size: -
cdr3_aa: CASRQQGAGERELFF; cdr3_nt: TGTGCCAGCAGGCAACAGGGGGCAGGTGAAAGGGAGCTGTTTTTT; cdr3_length: 15; j_call: TRBJ2-2; v_call: TRBV6-1; d_call: TRBD1; clone_size: once
cdr3_aa: CASSRAKQGSTDTQYF; cdr3_nt: TGTGCCAGCAGTAGGGCGAAGCAGGGAAGCACAGATACGCAGTATTTT; cdr3_length: 16; j_call: TRBJ2-3; v_call: TRBV27; d_call: -; clone_size: -
cdr3_aa: CASSVQETQYF; cdr3_nt: TGTGCCAGCAGCGTTCAAGAGACCCAGTACTTC; cdr3_length: 11; j_call: TRBJ2-5; v_call: TRBV6-1; d_call: -; clone_size: -
cdr3_aa: CASSYSSPRVGYGYTF; cdr3_nt: TGTGCCAGCAGTTACTCTAGCCCCCGGGTAGGATATGGCTACACCTTC; cdr3_length: 16; j_call: TRBJ1-2; v_call: TRBV6-5; d_call: -; clone_size: -
cdr3_aa: CASSLAGNEQYF; cdr3_nt: TGCGCCAGCAGCTTAGCGGGAAACGAGCAGTACTTC; cdr3_length: 12; j_call: TRBJ2-7; v_call: TRBV5-1; d_call: TRBD2; clone_size: -
cdr3_aa: CASSATGGTPQIETQYF; cdr3_nt: TGTGCCAGCAGCGCAACAGGGGGGACTCCCCAGATAGAGACCCAGTACTTC; cdr3_length: 17; j_call: TRBJ2-5; v_call: TRBV9; d_call: TRBD1; clone_size: -
cdr3_aa: CASSSHFGLTSGANVLTF; cdr3_nt: TGTGCCAGCAGCTCGCACTTCGGACTGACCTCTGGGGCCAACGTCCTGACTTTC; cdr3_length: 18; j_call: TRBJ2-6; v_call: TRBV7-2; d_call: -; clone_size: -
cdr3_aa: CAWTPPGFVKAFF; cdr3_nt: TGTGCCTGGACCCCGCCAGGGTTTGTCAAAGCTTTCTTT; cdr3_length: 13; j_call: TRBJ1-1; v_call: TRBV30; d_call: -; clone_size: -
cdr3_aa: CASSFREIRNTEAFF; cdr3_nt: TGTGCCAGCAGTTTCAGGGAGATTAGGAACACTGAAGCTTTCTTT; cdr3_length: 15; j_call: TRBJ1-1; v_call: TRBV6-5; d_call: -; clone_size: -
cdr3_aa: CAISESPGAGYEQYF; cdr3_nt: TGTGCCATCAGTGAGTCGCCAGGGGCAGGCTACGAGCAGTACTTC; cdr3_length: 15; j_call: TRBJ2-7; v_call: TRBV10-3; d_call: -; clone_size: -
cdr3_aa: CASSLARVANVLTF; cdr3_nt: TGTGCCAGCAGTTTGGCACGAGTGGCCAACGTCCTGACTTTC; cdr3_length: 14; j_call: TRBJ2-6; v_call: TRBV6-6; d_call: -; clone_size: once
cdr3_aa: CAIRTGAMNTEAFF; cdr3_nt: TGTGCCATCAGAACAGGGGCAATGAACACTGAAGCTTTCTTT; cdr3_length: 14; j_call: TRBJ1-1; v_call: TRBV15; d_call: TRBD1; clone_size: -
cdr3_aa: CASSLAQGAEAFF; cdr3_nt: TGCGCCAGCAGCTTGGCCCAGGGGGCTGAAGCTTTCTTT; cdr3_length: 13; j_call: TRBJ1-1; v_call: TRBV5-1; d_call: TRBD1; clone_size: -
cdr3_aa: CATSPGAGGEKLFF; cdr3_nt: TGTGCCACCAGCCCAGGAGCGGGAGGCGAAAAACTGTTTTTT; cdr3_length: 14; j_call: TRBJ1-4; v_call: TRBV15; d_call: -; clone_size: -
cdr3_aa: CASSLVGQGMNNEQFF; cdr3_nt: TGTGCCAGCAGCTTAGTGGGACAGGGTATGAACAATGAGCAGTTCTTC; cdr3_length: 16; j_call: TRBJ2-1; v_call: TRBV7-6; d_call: TRBD1; clone_size: -
cdr3_aa: CASSSAGLFQETQYF; cdr3_nt: TGTGCCAGCAGCTCCGCGGGACTTTTTCAAGAGACCCAGTACTTC; cdr3_length: 15; j_call: TRBJ2-5; v_call: TRBV5-4; d_call: -; clone_size: -
cdr3_aa: CASRLPEGERYEQYF; cdr3_nt: TGCGCCAGCAGACTTCCGGAGGGGGAACGCTACGAGCAGTACTTC; cdr3_length: 15; j_call: TRBJ2-7; v_call: TRBV5-1; d_call: -; clone_size: -
cdr3_aa: CASSRSLQGAANEKLFF; cdr3_nt: TGCGCCAGCAGCCGATCCCTTCAGGGGGCGGCTAATGAAAAACTGTTTTTT; cdr3_length: 17; j_call: TRBJ1-4; v_call: TRBV5-1; d_call: TRBD1; clone_size: -
cdr3_aa: CATSPGQGFYGYTF; cdr3_nt: TGTGCCACTTCTCCGGGACAGGGGTTTTATGGCTACACCTTC; cdr3_length: 14; j_call: TRBJ1-2; v_call: TRBV27; d_call: TRBD1; clone_size: -
cdr3_aa: CASSVDRRAGDEQYF; cdr3_nt: TGTGCCAGCAGCGTAGACCGTCGCGCGGGGGACGAGCAGTACTTC; cdr3_length: 15; j_call: TRBJ2-7; v_call: TRBV9; d_call: TRBD2; clone_size: -
cdr3_aa: CASSSPTDGRSSYEQYF; cdr3_nt: TGTGCCAGCAGCTCACCTACCGACGGCCGTTCCTCCTACGAGCAGTACTTC; cdr3_length: 17; j_call: TRBJ2-7; v_call: TRBV5-4; d_call: -; clone_size: -
cdr3_aa: CASSEGQGSYGYTF; cdr3_nt: TGTGCCAGCAGTGAGGGACAGGGGAGCTATGGCTACACCTTC; cdr3_length: 14; j_call: TRBJ1-2; v_call: TRBV6-1; d_call: TRBD1; clone_size: -